The following is a T cell receptor beta chain sequence with its context. It has no known antigen specificity. No base quality values were provided; no much bigger clone lies one nucleotide off. Graves' hyperthyroidism was defined as stable when no progression to ophthalmopathy occurred over 18 months of follow-up. Hyperthyroidism patients were aged 18 to 65 years and newly diagnosed, with disease duration of less than 2 months. Exclusion was applied to patients with uncontrolled infections, other autoimmune diseases, pregnancy or lactation. Diagnoses were based on clinical symptoms, serum thyroxine and TRAb, thyroid ultrasound and orbital computed tomography. Total RNA was extracted with Trizol reagent, and quality was checked on an Agilent 2100 Bioanalyzer. These data originate in a study of T cells in Graves' hyperthyroidism and ophthalmopathy (dated by TCRdb to about 2019). With respect to the entire study: TCR V-J signatures able to tell the groups apart were searched for in a discovery cohort of approximately 95 patients, of whom over 40 had Graves' ophthalmopathy and around 57 had stable Graves' hyperthyroidism. An independent validation cohort of under 20 hyperthyroidism patients and about 15 patients who later progressed to ophthalmopathy tested prospective prediction of ophthalmopathy. For training and testing, the approximately 92 patients in the discovery cohort were randomly divided in a 7:3 ratio. The study also compared thyroid tissue and blood T-cell repertoires from about six Graves' hyperthyroidism patients. Following sampling, methimazole starting at 30 mg daily was given to hyperthyroidism patients, and high-dose intravenous methylprednisolone was given to ophthalmopathy patients. The paper reports TCR Vbeta CDR3 sequencing of some 140 peripheral blood samples: over 40 ophthalmopathy, some 80 hyperthyroidism and around 17 progressor patients.

Results the study describes overall, beyond this receptor: During validation, the model predicted progression to ophthalmopathy a median of about 5.9 months ahead of onset, with roughly 65% sensitivity and 72% to 80% specificity. Most expanded thyroid clonotypes (frequency above 0.001) were also found in blood, which suggests that blood repertoires may mirror thyroid immune responses. In cross-validation, a model built on a 13 V-J signature told ophthalmopathy apart from stable hyperthyroidism with approximately 90% sensitivity and around 84% specificity, and in testing the same model reached 80%/75%. Sample size was not statistically predetermined, and blinding of investigators to group allocation was not performed.

Amplification of TCR beta CDR3 regions was carried out from RNA transcripts. The first round of RT-PCR for the TCR CDR3 was performed with the HTBI primer set and the Qiagen OneStep RT-PCR kit. A second multiplex PCR round built the libraries, followed by size selection and purification. Paired-end sequencing of the libraries was performed with 100 bp reads on an Illumina HiSeq2000. As for the original processing: SOAPnuke was used to process the raw data, removing reads that contained adapters or uncalled bases, had a mean Phred below 15, or lacked an exact match to the constant primer or identifier. High-quality paired reads were merged with COPE v1.2.5, and unique nucleotide sequences were defined as clonotypes. MiTCR v1.1 was used to align the clonotypes against IMGT TRBV, TRBD and TRBJ reference segments. Analysis was restricted to V-J combinations with a frequency above 0.0001, which covered 99.2% of repertoires. The TCS score was defined as F50 (clonal expansion) divided by E x V (chaos), with BLOSUM62-based TCRdist calculated between CDR3 peptides within each V-J. Welch's t-statistics and random forest reduced several hundred V-J features to roughly 13, which were used in a naive Bayes classifier (R e1071). The similarity between thyroid and blood repertoires was quantified using the Morisita-Horn index. TCRdb reprocessing: public reads trimmed at Q25 with fastp, clones called with MiXCR, in-frame beta chains kept. Rows are combined by CDR3 protein, so each entry shows the most common genes and DNA. Clone size and V and J calls follow TCRdb, not the original study. This sample gives roughly 100,000 distinct CDR3 sequences in total; around 37% of them show up just once. In total, the top ten clones hold about a tenth of the sample.

The receptor comes from a woman between 25 and 40 years old with Graves' hyperthyroidism. The sample comprised peripheral blood or thyroid tissue (not recorded which).

The DNA sequence is TGTGCCACCGCCGGGACAGGGTGGGGAAAACTGTTTTTT. Its protein is CATAGTGWGKLFF. The chain employs TRBV2 and TRBJ1-4; 9 junctional bases match TRBD1. V ends up 10 bases short and J 10 bases short, with an unmatched junction base count of 10. Counted from cysteine to phenylalanine, this CDR3 has 13 amino acids. The sequence is cut down to CDR3 DNA, 39 bases in frame from base 1. In the germline V gene, CDR1 corresponds to SNHLY and CDR2 to FYNNEI. The variable domain in full, with residues beyond the CDR3 obtained from the reference TRBV2 and TRBJ1-4 genes, is EPEVTQTPSHQVTQMGQEVILRCVPISNHLYFYWYRQILGQKVEFLVSFYNNEISEKSEIFDDQFSVERPDGSNFTLKIRSTKLEDSAMYFCATAGTGWGKLFFGSGTQLSVL.